One TCR beta chain is described in this entry. Its specificity is not known. The data are from a study of T cell responses to AZD1222 COVID-19 vaccine. Study-wide points: Within unmutated variant regions lay the reported targets of nearly half of spike-specific TCRs. Spike-specific TCR breadth and depth rose after two AZD1222 doses.

This table comes from immunoSEQ multiplex PCR, and its TCRdb copy is limited to in-frame clones, with some not included. The data show 40,000 to 45,000 clones, about four fifths seen once. This CDR3 is built from 14 residues. Trimming took 4 bases from V and 10 from J, leaving 19 bases between them. CDR1 is MGHRA, CDR2 YSYEKL, per germline. The sequencing used peripheral blood, collected 28 days after the second dose of the MenACWY control vaccine. This chain joins TRBV4-1 and TRBJ1-1; D is possibly TRBD1 (6 bases). This receptor was obtained from an adult who received the MenACWY meningococcal vaccine as a control. CDR3 nucleotide sequence: TGCGCCAGCAGCCCAGACAGGCCCCAGGTAGGAGCTTTCTTT. This codes for CASSPDRPQVGAFF.